The entry below describes one TCR beta chain. Its antigen is unidentified. A read error may explain this, as a much larger clone is one base away. The data originate from a study of read filtering for tumor transcriptome and immune sequencing. Study context: Mean patient age was roughly 61 years, range about 47 to 85; some 17 male, around 15 female.

The library was built from about 400 ng RNA with molecular barcoded adaptors for alpha/delta and beta/gamma chains. TCRdb itself ran the reads through MiXCR, one entry per CDR3 protein. The data contain 100,000 to 150,000 distinct CDR3 sequences, less than 15% of them seen just once; the ten biggest clones take up just under 8.5%. General study results and limits: Correlation between methods rose after single-read clonotypes were removed. This fraction held mixed bone marrow immune cells after CD138-negative sorting.

Trimming cost V 5 bases and J 3 bases, with 10 bases left between them. Germline V gene sequence: CDR1 SEHNR, CDR2 FQNEAQ (reference sequence). This CDR3 region has 13 residues. The gene calls are TRBV7-9 and TRBJ1-1; D not certain. This TCR was sampled from a donor older than 35 with multiple myeloma. Sequencing was performed on a population of CD138-negative cells sorted from bone marrow. CDR3 sequence: CASSHGIYTEAFF. The CDR3 nucleotides read TGTGCCAGCAGCCACGGCATATACACTGAAGCTTTCTTT.